One T cell receptor (beta chain) is described in this entry. No antigen is known for it. No much larger clone exists at a distance of one base, and base qualities are not known. In Seattle, one collaborating source enrolled patients while the infection was active and tracked those patients longitudinally over the course of disease. Whole blood was collected in K2EDTA tubes by collaborating institutions according to the institutions' own protocols. For TCRbeta analysis, collaborator samples were shipped as frozen whole blood, as isolated PBMCs, or as DNA extracted from either sample type. This sample is part of a study of blood T cell repertoires in COVID-19 (dated by TCRdb to the early 2020s). In terms of the full investigation: Collaborator samples came from the United States, Italy and Spain and covered acute and convalescent phases of COVID-19. The prospective study material was composed of cDNA or gDNA derived from T cells, B-cell-depleted T cells, or PBMCs. The dataset comprised deeply sampled blood TCRbeta repertoires from subjects exposed to, actively infected with, or recovered from COVID-19. The repertoires were made available in a free public database intended to serve as a resource for research on the immune response to SARS-CoV-2. The samples were drawn from two sources: the first 160 participants of the ongoing ImmuneRACE study, and 1,000 to 1,500 subjects contributed by 6 global collaborators. Nearly every sample came with metadata listing a de-identified subject ID, COVID-19 status, age in years and sex. Where HLA class I and class II types were available, the types were taken from metadata supplied by the sample provider, not from assay-based typing. Broad study findings and their caveats: Clinical and demographic metadata were provided uncurated, with the amount varying by source and participant.

TCRbeta CDR3 regions were amplified from genomic DNA using the immunoSEQ Assay, a bias-controlled multiplex PCR. The study's processing was this. The number of nucleated cells in each sample was estimated by amplification of reference gene primers within the assay. Sequence reads were collapsed and filtered to measure the absolute abundance of every unique TCRbeta CDR3 rearrangement. For each sample, productive Simpson clonality was calculated as the square root of Simpson's diversity index over productive rearrangements. The source is immuneACCESS, and TCRdb retained only in-frame sequences with V and J called. Part of the clones is not carried over; for the studies checked, unresolved V genes explain less than half of this, and the remainder is unexplained. That table furnishes V, J and clone size, whereas the DNA furnished D and trimming. The sample table holds around 84,000 clones, of which about 78% were seen once. The ten largest clonotypes hold roughly 38% of the sample.

Taken from cysteine to phenylalanine, the CDR3 has 13 residues. Only the CDR3 DNA is retained, 39 bases long and in frame from the first base. V loses 4 bases, J loses 2 bases, and the germline ends lie 8 bases apart. The germline V gene supplies CDR1 MGHRA and CDR2 YSYEKL. The TCR comes from a man in his sixties with COVID-19, enrolled during active disease. Sequencing was performed on peripheral blood. The chain couples TRBV4-1 to TRBJ2-5; the D gene lacks a confident call. The CDR3 loop reads CASSRQKQETQYF. The nucleotides are TGCGCCAGCAGCCGTCAGAAGCAAGAGACCCAGTACTTC.